The sequence of this T cell receptor beta chain was determined in a study of immune cell composition in non-small cell lung cancer. For this clone: Antigen: not known.

Assay: immunoSEQ multiplex PCR; the TCRdb copy retains only in-frame clones and omits some. The profile shows about 3,400 clones, around 83% of them singletons. Study-level findings and limits: Tumour TCR-beta clonality showed no significant link to smoking pack-years.

The CDR3 has 12 amino acids. Germline-derived CDR1 and CDR2 are SNHLY and FYNNEI. V was clipped by 4 bases and J by 6 bases, with 7 bases between them. Normal lung was sampled as far from the tumour as possible, at least 3 cm. Frozen unsorted single-cell suspensions supplied the genomic DNA. Input material: non-adjacent lung tissue. The chain joins TRBV2 to TRBJ2-1; D gene ambiguous. The clonotype originates from a human donor with non-small cell lung cancer. CDR3 amino acids: CASSGSLNEQFF. CDR3 in DNA: TGTGCCAGCAGTGGGAGTCTCAATGAGCAGTTCTTC.